A selection of T cell receptor beta chains follows, all from one sample in a study of cytomegalovirus exposure and HLA in healthy donors. The protocol was immunoSEQ multiplex PCR, while the TCRdb copy is restricted to in-frame clones and leaves out a portion. The table includes about 150,000 clones, 65% to 85% detected once. The sequencing input was PBMCs. The origin of the receptors is a boy aged 2 to 9 in good health and CMV-seronegative. CDR3s include the opening cysteine and the closing phenylalanine or tryptophan. D genes are given only for firm matches. Clone size is stated in some rows and not others, as once, few, many or a class when expanded.

TRBJ2-5	NA	NA	TRBV7-9	CASSWLQGGETQYF	TGTGCCAGCAGCTGGCTACAGGGTGGAGAGACCCAGTACTTC
TRBJ2-3	TRBD2	NA	TRBV7-2	CASSSFNGLAGTTDTQYF	TGTGCCAGCAGCTCTTTTAACGGACTAGCGGGAACCACAGATACGCAGTATTTT
TRBJ2-1	TRBD2	NA	TRBV18	CASSLTSGGPYNEQFF	TGTGCCAGCTCACTGACTAGCGGGGGACCCTACAATGAGCAGTTCTTC
TRBJ2-2	TRBD2	NA	TRBV6-5	CASSYETSGAGELFF	TGTGCCAGCAGTTACGAGACTAGCGGGGCCGGGGAGCTGTTTTTT
TRBJ2-5	TRBD2	NA	TRBV5-4	CASSPEGGRQETQYF	TGTGCCAGCAGCCCAGAGGGCGGGAGACAAGAGACCCAGTACTTC
TRBJ2-5	NA	NA	TRBV29-1	CSVGWWGSRETQYF	TGCAGCGTTGGGTGGTGGGGCTCGAGGGAGACCCAGTACTTC
TRBJ2-6	NA	NA	TRBV5-1	CASSRVYGANVLTF	TGCGCCAGCAGCCGGGTCTATGGGGCCAACGTCCTGACTTTC
TRBJ2-6	NA	NA	TRBV9	CASSVQGAGANVLTF	TGTGCCAGCAGCGTACAGGGCGCTGGGGCCAACGTCCTGACTTTC
TRBJ2-3	TRBD1	NA	TRBV6-4	CASSRQGEADTQYF	TGTGCCAGCAGTCGACAGGGGGAAGCAGATACGCAGTATTTT
TRBJ2-7	NA	few	TRBV10-3	CAISESSVSSYEQYF	TGTGCCATCAGTGAGTCTTCGGTCTCTAGCTACGAGCAGTACTTC
TRBJ1-5	NA	few	TRBV2	CASSGGGSNQPQHF	TGTGCCAGCAGTGGAGGGGGAAGCAATCAGCCCCAGCATTTT
TRBJ2-1	NA	NA	TRBV5-1	CASSLPRIEVNNEQFF	TGCGCCAGCAGCTTGCCAAGGATTGAGGTAAACAATGAGCAGTTCTTC
TRBJ2-1	TRBD2	NA	TRBV5-4	CASSLGLAGYNEQFF	TGTGCCAGCAGCTTGGGACTAGCGGGGTACAATGAGCAGTTCTTC
TRBJ1-2	TRBD1	few	TRBV19	CASSIRDRFYGYTF	TGTGCCAGTAGTATAAGGGACAGGTTTTATGGCTACACCTTC
TRBJ1-2	NA	NA	TRBV5-4	CASSSQGLSEHGYTF	TGTGCCAGCAGCAGTCAGGGCCTTTCAGAACATGGCTACACCTTC
TRBJ2-5	TRBD2	NA	TRBV27	CASSRGGTQYF	TGTGCCAGCAGCCGGGGGGGGACCCAGTACTTC
TRBJ2-3	NA	NA	TRBV7-6	CASSQTGGADTQYF	TGTGCCAGCAGTCAAACAGGGGGGGCAGATACGCAGTATTTT
TRBJ1-4	TRBD1	NA	TRBV10-1	CASADGTAPGLTKEKLFF	TGCGCCTCCGCCGACGGGACAGCTCCGGGCCTTACTAAGGAAAAACTGTTTTTT
TRBJ2-1	TRBD2	NA	TRBV11-3	CASSRLAGEPHNEQFF	TGTGCCAGCAGCCGGCTGGCGGGGGAACCCCACAATGAGCAGTTCTTC
TRBJ2-1	NA	NA	TRBV7-9	CASSLGEGYEQFF	TGTGCCAGCAGCTTAGGAGAGGGATATGAGCAGTTCTTC
TRBJ1-2	TRBD1	NA	TRBV2	CASSGQGSYGYTF	TGTGCCAGCAGCGGACAGGGGAGCTATGGCTACACCTTC
TRBJ2-7	NA	NA	TRBV15	CATSRAQGRDEQYF	TGTGCCACCAGCAGGGCCCAGGGTCGGGACGAGCAGTACTTC
TRBJ2-7	TRBD2	NA	TRBV5-8	CASSFASGTVAYEQYF	TGTGCCAGCAGCTTTGCTAGCGGGACGGTGGCCTACGAGCAGTACTTC
TRBJ2-5	TRBD1	NA	TRBV18	CASSPRQGEETQYF	TGTGCCAGCTCACCAAGACAGGGGGAGGAGACCCAGTACTTC
TRBJ1-3	NA	NA	TRBV21-1	CRAGNTIYF	TGCAGGGCTGGAAACACCATATATTTT
TRBJ2-2	TRBD2	NA	TRBV4-3	CASSQGWKRSGGWTGELFF	TGCGCCAGCAGCCAAGGTTGGAAAAGGAGCGGGGGTTGGACCGGGGAGCTGTTTTTT
TRBJ2-3	TRBD1	NA	TRBV19	CASSSRDRAPDTQYF	TGTGCCAGTAGTAGCAGGGACAGAGCGCCCGATACGCAGTATTTT
TRBJ2-6	NA	NA	TRBV13	CASSLRGEGANVLTF	TGTGCCAGCAGCTTACGGGGAGAAGGGGCCAACGTCCTGACTTTC
TRBJ2-7	NA	NA	TRBV9	CASSSHQDSPSSYEQYF	TGTGCCAGCAGCTCCCACCAGGACAGTCCTAGCTCCTACGAGCAGTACTTC
TRBJ1-3	NA	NA	TRBV9	CASSVEGGSGNTIYF	TGTGCCAGCAGCGTAGAAGGGGGCTCTGGAAACACCATATATTTT
TRBJ1-2	NA	NA	TRBV19	CASRPGGPLSGRQSYTF	TGTGCCAGTAGACCGGGAGGCCCCCTCAGTGGAAGACAAAGCTACACCTTC
TRBJ1-1	NA	few	TRBV5-1	CASSFYGEGGTEAFF	TGCGCCAGCAGCTTTTATGGGGAAGGAGGCACTGAAGCTTTCTTT
TRBJ2-1	TRBD1	NA	TRBV6-5	CASGSDRGPHNEQFF	TGTGCCAGCGGTTCCGACAGGGGACCCCACAATGAGCAGTTCTTC
TRBJ1-1	NA	NA	TRBV29-1	CSVERGQGRGMNTEAFF	TGCAGCGTTGAAAGGGGTCAGGGAAGGGGCATGAACACTGAAGCTTTCTTT
TRBJ2-7	NA	NA	TRBV5-6	CASSLVFLDGVGSEQYF	TGTGCCAGCAGCTTGGTATTTCTAGATGGAGTAGGATCCGAGCAGTACTTC
TRBJ2-7	NA	few	TRBV7-9	CASTPTGSYEQYF	TGTGCCAGCACCCCTACAGGGTCCTACGAGCAGTACTTC
TRBJ2-4	NA	NA	TRBV6-5	CASSYGTQGGIQYF	TGTGCCAGCAGTTACGGGACCCAGGGAGGCATTCAGTACTTC
TRBJ2-3	TRBD1	NA	TRBV29-1	CSVVGTGQSGMSTDTQYF	TGCAGCGTTGTAGGGACAGGGCAGAGCGGGATGAGCACAGATACGCAGTATTTT
TRBJ2-3	NA	NA	TRBV4-1	CASSQDTSSVGDTQYF	TGCGCCAGCAGCCAAGATACGTCTAGCGTAGGGGATACGCAGTATTTT
TRBJ1-6	NA	NA	TRBV5-8	CASSPGGRLPNSPLHF	TGTGCCAGCAGCCCTGGGGGCCGACTGCCAAATTCACCCCTCCACTTT
TRBJ2-5	NA	NA	TRBV25-1	CASSEWGGGKETQYF	TGTGCCAGCAGTGAATGGGGCGGCGGGAAAGAGACCCAGTACTTC
TRBJ1-5	NA	NA	TRBV6-5	CASKRQGQGQPQHF	TGTGCCAGCAAACGCCAGGGCCAAGGTCAGCCCCAGCATTTT